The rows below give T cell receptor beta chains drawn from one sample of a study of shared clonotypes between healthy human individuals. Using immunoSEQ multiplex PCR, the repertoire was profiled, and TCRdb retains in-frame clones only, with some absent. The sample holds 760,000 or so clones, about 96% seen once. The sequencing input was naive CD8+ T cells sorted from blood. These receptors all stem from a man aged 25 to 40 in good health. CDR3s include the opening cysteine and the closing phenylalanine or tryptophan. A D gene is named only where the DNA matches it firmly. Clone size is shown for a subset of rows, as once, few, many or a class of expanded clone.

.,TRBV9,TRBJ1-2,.,TGTGCCAGCAGCGTAGATCAAGTGGACTATGGCTACACCTTC,CASSVDQVDYGYTF
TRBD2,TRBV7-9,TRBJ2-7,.,TGTGCCAGCAGCTTCATAGCGGGAGGGGGGCGTAACGAGCAGTACTTC,CASSFIAGGGRNEQYF
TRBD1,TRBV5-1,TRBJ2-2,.,TGCGCCAGCAGCTTGGGACAGGGGTACACCGGGGAGCTGTTTTTT,CASSLGQGYTGELFF
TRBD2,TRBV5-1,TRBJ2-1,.,TGCGCCAGCAGCTCAGGACTAGCGGGATATGAGCAGTTCTTC,CASSSGLAGYEQFF
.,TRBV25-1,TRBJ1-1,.,TGTGCCAGCAGAGACAGGTTCATCACTGAAGCTTTCTTT,CASRDRFITEAFF
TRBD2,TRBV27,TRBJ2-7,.,TGTGCCAGCAGGTTAGGCTTTTCCGCGGGAGTAGGCTACGAGCAGTACTTC,CASRLGFSAGVGYEQYF
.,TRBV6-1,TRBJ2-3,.,TGTGCCAGCAGTGAGGGGGGTGGAGGTAATACGCAGTATTTT,CASSEGGGGNTQYF
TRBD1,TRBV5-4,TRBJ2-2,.,TGTGCCAGCAGCTCCGGGGACAGGGGCGGGACCGGGGAGCTGTTTTTT,CASSSGDRGGTGELFF
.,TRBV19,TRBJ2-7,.,TGTGCCACATCCCATTTCGTAGGTTACGAGCAGTACTTC,CATSHFVGYEQYF
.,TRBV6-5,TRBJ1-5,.,TGTGCCAGCAGCGACCTCCCTTTTCAGCCCCAGCATTTT,CASSDLPFQPQHF
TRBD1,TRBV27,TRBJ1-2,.,TGTGCCAGCAGCCCCGGACAGGGAGTCGGTGGCTACACCTTC,CASSPGQGVGGYTF
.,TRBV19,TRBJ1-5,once,TGTGCCAGACGCGAAATGGGGGGGCCCCAGCATTTT,CARREMGGPQHF
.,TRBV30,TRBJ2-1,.,TGTGCCTGGAATAAAATTAGCGATGAGCAGTTCTTC,CAWNKISDEQFF
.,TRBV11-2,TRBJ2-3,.,TGTGCCAGCAGCTTAATGGCGGGACGCACAGATACGCAGTATTTT,CASSLMAGRTDTQYF
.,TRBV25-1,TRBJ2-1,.,TGTGCCAGCAGTCAACAGGGTCGGAACAATGAGCAGTTCTTC,CASSQQGRNNEQFF
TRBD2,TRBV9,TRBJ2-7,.,TGTGCCAGCAGCTCACGACTAGCGGACAGCTCCTACGAGCAGTACTTC,CASSSRLADSSYEQYF
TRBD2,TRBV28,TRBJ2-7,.,TGTGCCAGCAGTAAACCGGGACTAGCGGGAGGCTACGGTCCCTACGAGCAGTACTTC,CASSKPGLAGGYGPYEQYF
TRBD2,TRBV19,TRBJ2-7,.,TGTGCCAGTAGTATCGGGACTAGCGGATACGAGCAGTACTTC,CASSIGTSGYEQYF
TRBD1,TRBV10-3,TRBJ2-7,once,TGTGCCATCAGTGGAGGACAGGGGGGAAACGAGCAGTACTTC,CAISGGQGGNEQYF
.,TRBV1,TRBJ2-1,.,TGCACCAGCAGCCACCCCGGGGCGGGAGGTAGGTACAATGAGCAGTTCTTC,CTSSHPGAGGRYNEQFF
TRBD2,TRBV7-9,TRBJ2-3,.,TGTGCCAGCAGGGGACTAGCGGGAGGTACGATGACTAGCACAGATACGCAGTATTTT,CASRGLAGGTMTSTDTQYF
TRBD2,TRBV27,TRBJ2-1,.,TGTGCCAGCAGACGGGCGGGAGAAGGGTACAATGAGCAGTTCTTC,CASRRAGEGYNEQFF
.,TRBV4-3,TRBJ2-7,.,TGCGCCAGCAGCCAAGGGCTGGCGGAATTGGAGGTCGAGCAGTACTTC,CASSQGLAELEVEQYF
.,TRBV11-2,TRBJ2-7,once,TGTGCCAGCAGCCGAACCGGGACTCCCTCTCACGAGCAGTACTTC,CASSRTGTPSHEQYF
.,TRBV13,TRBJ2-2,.,TGTGCCAGCAGCTTCCGCCTCACCGGGGAGCTGTTTTTT,CASSFRLTGELFF
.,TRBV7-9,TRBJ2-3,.,TGTGCCAGCCAGCATGGGGTCACAGATACGCAGTATTTT,CASQHGVTDTQYF
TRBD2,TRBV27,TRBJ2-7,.,TGTGCCAGCAGTTTAACTCGAACTAGCGGGAGGGAGCAGTACTTC,CASSLTRTSGREQYF
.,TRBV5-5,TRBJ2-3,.,TGTGCCAGCAGCTTGGCCGGAAGCACAGATACGCAGTATTTT,CASSLAGSTDTQYF
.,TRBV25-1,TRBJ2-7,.,TGTGCCAGCAGTGCGGGGGACTACGAGCAGTACTTC,CASSAGDYEQYF
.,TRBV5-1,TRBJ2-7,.,TGCGCCAGCAGCCCCATGGGGGGTGAAGCCTACGAGCAGTACTTC,CASSPMGGEAYEQYF
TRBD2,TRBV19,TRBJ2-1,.,TGTGCCAGTACCCCGGTAGGGACTAGAAATGAGCAGTTCTTC,CASTPVGTRNEQFF
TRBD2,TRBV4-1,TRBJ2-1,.,TGCGCCAGCAGCCAAGTCGGGGGGAGGGCCCTATACAATGAGCAGTTCTTC,CASSQVGGRALYNEQFF
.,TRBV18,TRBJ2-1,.,TGTGCCAGCTCACCACCGTCTTCAGGATTTAACAATGAGCAGTTCTTC,CASSPPSSGFNNEQFF
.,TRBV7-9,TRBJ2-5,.,TGTGCCAGCGCGTTCGGTGAGGAGACCCAGTACTTC,CASAFGEETQYF
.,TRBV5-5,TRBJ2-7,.,TGTGCCAGCAGCTTGTGGGTTGGGGGATACGAGCAGTACTTC,CASSLWVGGYEQYF
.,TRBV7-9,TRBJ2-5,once,TGTGCCAGCAGCGCCTTCCAAGAGACCCAGTACTTC,CASSAFQETQYF
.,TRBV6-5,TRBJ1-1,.,TGTGCCAGCAGTTGGGTAGGGCTGGACACTGAAGCTTTCTTT,CASSWVGLDTEAFF
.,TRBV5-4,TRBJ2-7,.,TGTGCCAGCAGCGTGGCCTACTCTTACGAGCAGTACTTC,CASSVAYSYEQYF
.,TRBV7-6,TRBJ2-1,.,TGTGCCAGCAGCCCCTTGGAGGGTGAGATGGAGCAGTTCTTC,CASSPLEGEMEQFF
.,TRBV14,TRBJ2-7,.,TGTGCCAGCAGCCAAGAAACCCGGCGATCCCCCTACGAGCAGTACTTC,CASSQETRRSPYEQYF
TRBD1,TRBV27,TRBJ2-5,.,TGTGCCAGCAGTCGCCCGGGACAGACCCAAGAGACCCAGTACTTC,CASSRPGQTQETQYF
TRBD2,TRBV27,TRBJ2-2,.,TGTGCCAGCAGTTTGAGCACTAGCGGCGTCACCGGGGAGCTGTTTTTT,CASSLSTSGVTGELFF
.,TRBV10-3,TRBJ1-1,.,TGTGCCATCAGTGAGTCAGGGGGACGCACTGAAGCTTTCTTT,CAISESGGRTEAFF
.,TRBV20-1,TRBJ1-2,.,TGCAGTGCTAGTAATGGGGGCTACACCTTC,CSASNGGYTF
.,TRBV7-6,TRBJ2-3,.,TGTGCCAGCAGTCCCAGTGCGGATACGCAGTATTTT,CASSPSADTQYF
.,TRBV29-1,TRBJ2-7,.,TGCAGCGCACGACTGCGGGACTTACCCCGGGAGCAGTACTTC,CSARLRDLPREQYF
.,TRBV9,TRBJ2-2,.,TGTGCCAGCAGCGTAGGGGGGTCGAACACCGGGGAGCTGTTTTTT,CASSVGGSNTGELFF
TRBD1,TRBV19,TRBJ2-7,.,TGTGCCAGTAGTCTCTTCCGGGACAGATCGAAGGACGAGCAGTACTTC,CASSLFRDRSKDEQYF
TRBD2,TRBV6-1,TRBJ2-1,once,TGTGCCAGCAGTCAAGGACTAGCGGAAAGCTCCTACAATGAGCAGTTCTTC,CASSQGLAESSYNEQFF
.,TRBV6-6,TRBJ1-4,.,TGTGCCAGCAGTCACAAAACAGGCGCAGAAAAACTGTTTTTT,CASSHKTGAEKLFF
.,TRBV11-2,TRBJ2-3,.,TGTGCCAGCAGCTTACTAGCGCGATCCACAGATACGCAGTATTTT,CASSLLARSTDTQYF
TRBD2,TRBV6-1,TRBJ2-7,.,TGTGCCAGCAGTGTATCGGGAGGTCCTTCGTACGAGCAGTACTTC,CASSVSGGPSYEQYF